The 9 T cell receptor beta chains given below trace back to one sample, sequenced in a study of blood T cell repertoires in COVID-19. Libraries were prepared by immunoSEQ multiplex PCR; TCRdb keeps only in-frame clonotypes and omits some of them. Here the sample spans 220,000 or so clones, about 88% being singletons. Sequenced sample: peripheral blood. These receptor sequences come from a woman in her forties or fifties with COVID-19, enrolled during active disease.

The chain has TRBV6-1 and TRBJ1-3; TRBD1 agrees at 7 bases. The V segment lost 4 bases and the J segment 0 bases; nucleotides outside the gene matches: 6. The CDR3 has 16 amino acids. CDR1 MNHNS and CDR2 SASEGT come from the germline V gene. The CDR3 sequence: CASSGAGGFSGNTIYF. CDR3 bases: TGTGCCAGCAGTGGAGCAGGGGGTTTCTCTGGAAACACCATATATTTT.

The chain is built from TRBV6-2 or TRBV6-3 and TRBJ2-7, with D maybe TRBD1 (6 bases). The CDR3 contains 14 residues. From germline, CDR1 is MNHEY and CDR2 SVGEGT. The ends were cut back, 5 bases at V and 4 bases at J, with 15 bases in the middle. CDR3 region: CASSPLARGYEQYF. CDR3 bases: TGTGCCAGCAGTCCCCTTGCGAGGGGGTACGAGCAGTACTTC.

The chain couples TRBV19 to TRBJ2-7; 7 nucleotides match TRBD1. V shed 10 bases, J shed 0 bases, and the junction held 6 bases outside the gene matches. The CDR3 spans 13 residues. Germline V lookup: CDR1 LNHDA, CDR2 SQIVND (reference sequence). CDR3 nucleotides: TGTGCCACCCTCGACAGGGTCTCCTACGAGCAGTACTTC. Translation: CATLDRVSYEQYF.

The chain is built from TRBV28 and TRBJ1-2; no definite D call. V lost 6 bases, J lost 4 bases, and 15 bases lay in between. The germline V gene has CDR1 MDHEN and CDR2 SYDVKM. The CDR3 is 14 residues long. CDR3 protein: CASSPPSRIYGYTF. CDR3 in DNA: TGTGCCAGCAGCCCCCCTTCCAGGATCTATGGCTACACCTTC.

This chain uses TRBV18 with TRBJ2-3, with 9 bases matching TRBD1. The trim removed 1 base at V and 6 bases at J, leaving 8 bases unmatched. CDR1 and CDR2 (germline): KGHSH, LQKENI. This CDR3 has 16 residues. CDR3 DNA sequence: TGTGCCAGCTCACCACAGTTAACAGGGGGCTCTGATACGCAGTATTTT. It encodes CASSPQLTGGSDTQYF.

The chain uses TRBV9 and TRBJ2-1, with D unclear. The V end was cut by 4 bases, the J end by 4 bases, with 15 bases between. The CDR3 sequence is 15 residues long. The germline CDR1 and CDR2 sequences are SGDLS and YYNGEE. The CDR3 DNA follows: TGTGCCAGCAGCATCCAGGCTCTTGCATACAATGAGCAGTTCTTC. This codes for CASSIQALAYNEQFF.

V and J are TRBV6-5 and TRBJ1-2; D call uncertain. There are 13 residues in the CDR3. V was shortened by 4 bases and J by 5 bases, with 11 bases between the two germline ends. Per the germline V gene, CDR1 is MNHEY and CDR2 is SVGAGI. CDR3 sequence reads: CASSSPPVYGYTF. The CDR3 coding sequence is TGTGCCAGCAGTTCCCCCCCAGTATATGGCTACACCTTC.

The V gene is TRBV27, the J gene TRBJ2-5; D is uncertain. With 8 bases removed from V and 5 bases from J, the gap between germline ends came to 18 bases. The CDR3 is 14 residues long. Germline V CDR1 and CDR2: MNHEY, SMNVEV (reference sequence). The CDR3 region is CASGPLGAFETQYF. In DNA, the CDR3 is TGTGCCAGCGGCCCATTAGGAGCGTTCGAGACCCAGTACTTC.

The chain carries TRBV13 and TRBJ2-7; TRBD2 matches 7 bases. V lost 5 bases, J lost 3 bases, and 4 bases stayed unmatched. The CDR3 totals 13 residues. Germline values: CDR1 PRHDT, CDR2 FYEKMQ (reference sequence). The CDR3 region has the DNA TGTGCCAGCAGCCTCCGGGACTACTACGAGCAGTACTTC. This sequence encodes CASSLRDYYEQYF.